This TCR beta chain was sequenced for a study of OX40 agonist ivuxolimab in advanced cancers. The CDR3 consists of 18 residues. Germline-derived CDR1 and CDR2 are SGDLS and YYNGEE. V was shortened by 4 bases and J by 2 bases, with 19 bases between the two germline ends. Sequenced by immunoSEQ multiplex PCR; TCRdb stores in-frame clones only, minus some. The table records 30,000 to 35,000 clones, about nine tenths of them present only once. The chain couples TRBV9 to TRBJ2-6; TRBD1 might be the D (6 bases). Sequencing was performed on CD4+ or CD8+ T cells sorted from blood, taken in a trial of the OX40 agonist ivuxolimab. The TCR originated in an adult with an advanced solid tumor such as melanoma, head and neck, liver or kidney cancer. The CDR3 bases are TGTGCCAGCAGCCCACAAACCGGGACACCGCCTGGGGCCAACGTCCTGACTTTC. It encodes CASSPQTGTPPGANVLTF.